This TCR beta chain was sequenced in a study of cytomegalovirus exposure and HLA in healthy donors. General study results and limits: Cytomegalovirus-associated status was assigned to approximately 160 TCR beta chains. Using the classifier, cytomegalovirus status was reportedly diagnosed with high specificity and sensitivity.

Comment on this clone: The antigen remains undetermined.

PCR used 60 Vbeta primers and 13 Jbeta primers. Here immunoSEQ multiplex PCR was the method, and the copy in TCRdb shows in-frame clones only, minus some. In total, the table holds about 170,000 clones. The germline V gene encodes CDR1 MNHEY and CDR2 SVGAGI. CDR3 length: 16 amino acids. V was clipped by 4 bases and J by 6 bases; unmatched bases: 9. The TCR was taken from a woman younger than 35 in good health and CMV-seropositive. The sample taken for sequencing was PBMCs. J is TRBJ1-4 and V is TRBV6-5; 9 bases match TRBD1. The CDR3 DNA follows: TGTGCCAGCAGTTCTCGACCGGGACAGGGTTATGAAAAACTGTTTTTT. Translated, it gives CASSSRPGQGYEKLFF.